A single sample is the source of the 19 T cell receptor beta chains below, sequenced in a study. Each CDR3 protein is one row after TCRdb ran MiXCR on the 5' RACE reads. The repertoire holds around 30,000 distinct CDR3 sequences, with roughly a quarter as singletons. Tregs were sorted as CD4+CD25+CD127-/low cells. Sample: tumor-infiltrating Tregs sorted from the breast tumor. The receptors here all came from a female donor with breast cancer.

The genes are TRBV29-1 and TRBJ2-5; the D gene could be TRBD1 or TRBD2 (6 bases each). Germline V lookup: CDR1 SQVTM, CDR2 ANQGSEA. Trimming took 1 base from V and 4 from J, leaving 10 bases between them. The CDR3 is made up of 13 amino acids. The CDR3 loop is CSVEAGAAETQYF. The CDR3 nucleotides are TGCAGCGTTGAAGCGGGGGCGGCAGAGACCCAGTACTTC.

In regard to this clonotype: Given a much more abundant clone one base away, this may be a read error. The V call is TRBV5-1, the J call TRBJ2-7; D is undetermined. Germline V CDR1 and CDR2: SGHRS, YFSETQ. There are 14 residues in the CDR3. The V end lost 3 bases, the J end lost 0 bases, and 10 bases lay between the germline ends. CDR3 sequence (DNA): TGCGCCAGCAGCTCAAGTCCAGGCTCCTACGAGCAGTACTTC. It specifies CASSSSPGSYEQYF.

On this clonotype: A much larger clone sits a single nucleotide away, making a read error possible. The V gene is TRBV19, the J gene TRBJ1-1, with D unresolved. Germline CDR1 reads LNHDA; CDR2 reads SQIVND (reference sequence). The CDR3 totals 12 residues. The CDR3 sequence is CASSLANTEASF. The DNA for the CDR3 is TGTGCCAGTAGTTTAGCGAACACTGAAGCTTCCTTT.

Notes on this clonotype: A single base separates this from a much larger clone, so it may be a read error. The chain employs TRBV6-6 and TRBJ2-3; D remains unclear. CDR3 length: 12 residues. Germline V gives CDR1 MNHNY, CDR2 SVGAGI (reference sequence). This CDR3 reads CAGSSDPDTQYF. CDR3 DNA: TGTGCCGGCAGTTCCGACCCGGATACGCAGTATTTT.

The genes are TRBV24-1 and TRBJ2-1, with a weak D call TRBD1 (5 bases). CDR1 is KGHDR and CDR2 is SFDVKD in the germline V gene. Trimming removed 8 bases at V and 3 bases at J, with 7 bases between. This CDR3 spans 12 amino acids. The CDR3 region has the DNA TGTGCCACCAAGGGGAACTACAATGAGCAGTTCTTC. Protein sequence: CATKGNYNEQFF.

This clonotype appeared a few times. Given a much more abundant clone one base away, this may be a read error. This chain uses TRBV5-1 with TRBJ1-1; D may be TRBD1 (5 bases). V was pared by 2 bases and J by 3 bases, with 11 bases between. Germline CDR1 is SGHRS and CDR2 is YFSETQ. The CDR3 is made up of 14 amino acids. CDR3 region: CASSFNRGDTEAFF. DNA for the CDR3: TGCGCCAGCAGCTTTAACAGAGGGGACACTGAAGCTTTCTTT.

The chain joins TRBV6-1 to TRBJ2-1; D gene ambiguous. This CDR3 contains 11 residues. Germline CDR1 is MNHNS and CDR2 is SASEGT. Trimming took 2 bases from V and 10 from J, leaving 6 bases between them. CDR3 protein: CASSELREQFF. CDR3 in DNA: TGTGCCAGCAGTGAACTAAGGGAGCAGTTCTTC.

This clonotype appeared a few times. The chain uses TRBV11-2 and TRBJ2-7; D assignment may be TRBD1 or TRBD2 (6 bases each). Germline V gene data show CDR1 as SGHAT and CDR2 as FQNNGV. The length of the CDR3 is 15 residues. V gave up 7 bases and J gave up 7 bases, with 23 bases separating them. CDR3 protein: CASNFQGTSTEEQYF. As DNA, the CDR3 is TGTGCCAGCAACTTCCAGGGGACTTCCACCGAGGAGCAGTACTTC.

Ten or more counts support this clonotype. V is TRBV7-3 and J is TRBJ2-1; D ambiguous. The ends were cut back, 5 bases at V and 10 bases at J, with 15 bases in the middle. Germline V lookup: CDR1 SGHTA, CDR2 FQGTGA. This CDR3 comprises 13 residues. CDR3 in amino acids: CASSQEGFGEQFF. As DNA, the CDR3 is TGTGCCAGCAGCCAGGAAGGGTTCGGGGAGCAGTTCTTC.

In its sample, this clonotype was seen many times. This rearrangement joins TRBV6-1 to TRBJ2-7, with D hard to call. V was pared by 5 bases and J by 3 bases, with 11 bases between. There are 13 residues in the CDR3. The germline V gene encodes CDR1 MNHNS and CDR2 SASEGT. The CDR3 DNA reads as TGTGCCAGCAGTCGGCTAGAGAGCTACGAGCAGTACTTC. This encodes CASSRLESYEQYF.

This clonotype was picked up many times. The chain joins TRBV24-1 to TRBJ2-1; 8 nucleotides match TRBD2. Trimming took 0 bases from V and 3 from J; bases not matched to a gene: 12. Germline CDR1 KGHDR, CDR2 SFDVKD. The CDR3 sequence is 19 residues long. CDR3 DNA sequence: TGTGCCACCAGTGATTTGCCCGGGAGGGCGGGGATCTACTACAATGAGCAGTTCTTC. It specifies CATSDLPGRAGIYYNEQFF.

With regard to this clonotype: This may be a read error: a much more frequent sequence differs by one nucleotide. CDR3: CASRPTSGIAYEQNF. CDR3 nucleotides: TGTGCCAGCAGGCCGACTAGCGGGATAGCCTACGAGCAGAACTTC. The chain recombines TRBV2 with TRBJ2-7; 11 nucleotides agree with TRBD2. The CDR3 has 15 amino acids. The V gene's germline CDR1 is SNHLY and CDR2 FYNNEI.

CDR3 sequence reads: CSARGGTGSYEQYF. The CDR3 DNA is TGCAGTGCTAGGGGCGGGACAGGGTCCTACGAGCAGTACTTC. V gene TRBV20-1 combines with J gene TRBJ2-7; TRBD1 agrees at 9 bases. This CDR3 spans 14 amino acids. V dropped 3 bases and J dropped 1; count of bases not matched to a gene: 4. Per germline, CDR1 DFQATT and CDR2 SNEGSKA (reference sequence).

This chain uses TRBV18 with TRBJ2-1; D may be TRBD1 or TRBD2 (5 bases each). CDR1 is KGHSH, CDR2 LQKENI, per germline. The CDR3 sequence is 15 residues long. Trimming cost V 2 bases and J 7 bases, with 15 bases left between them. This chain's CDR3 is CASSPEGRRTNEQFF. For the CDR3, the DNA is TGTGCCAGCTCACCAGAGGGGCGGAGAACGAATGAGCAGTTCTTC.

CDR3 residues: CASSFGTGKVWAFF. CDR3 in DNA: TGTGCCAGCAGTTTTGGGACAGGGAAGGTGTGGGCTTTCTTT. The chain joins TRBV12-3 or TRBV12-4 to TRBJ1-1, with 9 bases that match TRBD1. Trimming removed 3 bases from V and 11 bases from J; junction bases left unmatched: 10. This CDR3 spans 14 amino acids.

The rearrangement links TRBV12-3 or TRBV12-4 to TRBJ1-5, with 7 bases matching TRBD1. J lost 3 bases, V lost 11 bases, and 7 bases had no gene match. The CDR3 length is 13 residues. The CDR3 sequence: CAGKGTANQPQHF. CDR3 in DNA: TGTGCCGGCAAAGGGACAGCCAATCAGCCCCAGCATTTT.

On this clonotype: A much more abundant neighbour one base away suggests this may be a read error. The chain is built from TRBV18 and TRBJ2-7; 10 nucleotides align to TRBD1. The germline V gene has CDR1 KGHSH and CDR2 LQKENI. The CDR3 runs to 13 residues. Trimming took 8 bases from V and 7 from J; bases not matched to a gene: 8. The CDR3 coding sequence is TGTGCCAGCCGGGACAGGGGCGACAATGAGCAGTACTTC. Protein sequence: CASRDRGDNEQYF.

This clonotype has a count of ten or more. This chain links TRBV13 with TRBJ2-2; TRBD2 agrees at 7 bases. This CDR3 region has 16 residues. Germline V lookup: CDR1 PRHDT, CDR2 FYEKMQ (reference sequence). V gave up 5 bases and J gave up 6 bases; unmatched junction bases: 12. The CDR3 DNA reads as TGTGCCAGCAGCCCAGCGGGACGGACTCCAGCCGGGGAGCTGTTTTTT. Encoded protein: CASSPAGRTPAGELFF.

In the case of this clonotype: Being one base from a much bigger clone, this may be a read error. The V gene is TRBV20-1, the J gene TRBJ2-7; D call uncertain. The V gene's germline CDR1 is DFQATT and CDR2 SNEGSKA (reference sequence). CDR3 size: 11 residues. Trimming stripped 7 bases from V and 6 bases from J, with 13 bases between. The CDR3 sequence is CSVAQSSEQYF. The CDR3 nucleotides are TGCAGTGTTGCTCAGTCGAGCGAGCAGTACTTC.